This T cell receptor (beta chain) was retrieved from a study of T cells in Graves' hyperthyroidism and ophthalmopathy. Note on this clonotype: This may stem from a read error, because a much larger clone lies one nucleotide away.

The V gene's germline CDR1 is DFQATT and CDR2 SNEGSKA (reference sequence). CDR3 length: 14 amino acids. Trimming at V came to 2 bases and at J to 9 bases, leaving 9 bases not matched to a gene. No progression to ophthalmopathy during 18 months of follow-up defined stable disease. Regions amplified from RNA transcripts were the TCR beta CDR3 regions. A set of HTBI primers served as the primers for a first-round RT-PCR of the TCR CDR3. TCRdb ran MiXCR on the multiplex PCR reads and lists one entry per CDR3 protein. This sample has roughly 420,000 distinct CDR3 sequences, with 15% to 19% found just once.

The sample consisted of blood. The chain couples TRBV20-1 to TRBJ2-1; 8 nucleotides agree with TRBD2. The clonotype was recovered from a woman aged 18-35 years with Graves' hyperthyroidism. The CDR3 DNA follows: TGCAGTGCTAGACCAGCGGGGGTGTCGGGTGAGCAGTTCTTC. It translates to CSARPAGVSGEQFF.